This entry lists 20 T cell receptor beta chains sequenced from one sample in a study of shared T cell receptors in the human thymus. Sequencing was performed with immunoSEQ multiplex PCR; in TCRdb, only in-frame clones are kept and a portion is missing. Of fewer than 700,000 clones listed, roughly 90% are singletons. Another study also made use of these data, one on human thymus T cells.

Source material: thymocytes. The receptor set was obtained from a boy younger than two with a congenital heart defect.

The gene calls are TRBV14 and TRBJ2-1; 7 bases align to TRBD1. Per the germline V gene, CDR1 is SGHDN and CDR2 is FVKESK. V lost 0 bases to trimming and J lost 4 bases; unmatched junction nucleotides: 9. This CDR3 has 17 amino acids. The CDR3 DNA is TGTGCCAGCAGCCAAGAGAGTAGGACAGGATTTTACAATGAGCAGTTCTTC. Its translation is CASSQESRTGFYNEQFF.

This chain links TRBV7-3 with TRBJ2-1, with 12 bases matching TRBD2. The CDR3 sequence is 17 residues long. With V trimmed by 5 bases and J by 0 bases, 5 bases remained unmatched. Germline assignment: CDR1 SGHTA and CDR2 FQGTGA. CDR3 protein: CASSLGLAGHSYNEQFF. CDR3 bases: TGTGCCAGCAGCCTAGGACTAGCGGGGCACTCCTACAATGAGCAGTTCTTC.

This clone was counted a single time. V usage is TRBV6-4 and J usage is TRBJ2-7; D unresolved. V dropped 4 bases and J dropped 6 bases, with 7 bases sitting between them. The CDR3 loop spans 11 amino acids. The germline V gene has CDR1 MRHNA and CDR2 SNTAGT. Here the CDR3 DNA reads TGTGCCAGCAGTGGCGGCGGCGAGCAGTACTTC. Protein product: CASSGGGEQYF.

The chain recombines TRBV19 with TRBJ1-1; the D gene is possibly TRBD1 (6 bases). Looked up from germline, CDR1 is LNHDA and CDR2 is SQIVND (reference sequence). The CDR3 consists of 19 residues. The V end lost 1 base, the J end lost 1 base, and 22 bases lay between the germline ends. CDR3: CASSIGRTATRGWNTEAFF. CDR3 coding DNA: TGTGCCAGTAGTATAGGAAGGACAGCCACAAGGGGTTGGAACACTGAAGCTTTCTTT.

The chain combines TRBV2 with TRBJ1-1, with a possible D match to TRBD1 (6 bases). V lost 6 bases and J 8 bases, leaving 10 bases between the germline ends. This CDR3 region has 11 residues. Germline CDR1 is SNHLY and CDR2 is FYNNEI. Here the CDR3 DNA reads TGTGCCAGCAGGGACAGCCCGGAAGCTTTCTTT. Translated, it gives CASRDSPEAFF.

V and J are TRBV9 and TRBJ2-1; the match to TRBD2 covers 8 bases. With V trimmed by 4 bases and J by 7 bases, 7 bases remained unmatched. The CDR3 length is 14 residues. Germline assignment: CDR1 SGDLS and CDR2 YYNGEE. CDR3: CASSPIAGRNEQFF. The CDR3 DNA follows: TGTGCCAGCAGCCCCATAGCGGGAAGGAATGAGCAGTTCTTC.

The chain recombines TRBV29-1 with TRBJ1-1; the D gene is possibly TRBD1 (5 bases). Germline V gene data show CDR1 as SQVTM and CDR2 as ANQGSEA. V lost 3 bases and J 1 base, leaving 9 bases between the germline ends. The CDR3 has 13 amino acids. In DNA form, the CDR3 reads TGCAGCGTTGAGGGCGGACAGAACACTGAAGCTTTCTTT. It yields the protein CSVEGGQNTEAFF. Combining the CDR3 with reference TRBV29-1 and TRBJ1-1 gives the whole variable domain SAVISQKPSRDICQRGTSLTIQCQVDSQVTMMFWYRQQPGQSLTLIATANQGSEATYESGFVIDKFPISRPNLTFSTLTVSNMSPEDSSIYLCSVEGGQNTEAFFGQGTRLTVV.

Here the CDR3 DNA reads TGCGCCAGCAGCCAAGAAAGGGACTATCACCACGAGCAGTACTTC. This codes for CASSQERDYHHEQYF. The chain recombines TRBV4-3 with TRBJ2-7; 7 positions agree with TRBD2. Germline CDR1 LGHNA, CDR2 YSLEER. The CDR3 loop spans 15 amino acids. Unmatched junction bases numbered 7, after V lost 0 bases and J lost 5 bases.

CDR3 sequence reads: CASSQDFRQGVAYEQYF. Written as DNA, the CDR3 is TGCGCCAGCAGCCAAGATTTTAGACAGGGGGTGGCCTACGAGCAGTACTTC. The chain joins TRBV4-3 to TRBJ2-7; TRBD1 aligns across 9 bases. The CDR3 runs to 17 residues. V dropped 0 bases and J dropped 2; count of bases not matched to a gene: 8. Germline CDR1 is LGHNA and CDR2 is YSLEER.

The chain uses TRBV11-2 and TRBJ2-1; 9 bases map to TRBD2. The ends lost 8 bases at V and 6 bases at J; junction bases unmatched: 14. The CDR3 length is 16 residues. In germline, CDR1 is SGHAT, CDR2 FQNNGV. Written as DNA, the CDR3 is TGTGCCAGCTACAAGGGCGGGAGGGGAAAGGCCAATGAGCAGTTCTTC. Its protein product is CASYKGGRGKANEQFF.

V usage is TRBV5-1 and J usage is TRBJ2-7; 12 nucleotides line up with TRBD2. CDR3 length: 14 residues. V dropped 1 base and J dropped 5; count of bases not matched to a gene: 1. Germline CDR1 is SGHRS and CDR2 is YFSETQ. Written as DNA, the CDR3 is TGCGCCAGCAGCTTGAGGACTAGCGGGAACGAGCAGTACTTC. Amino acid sequence: CASSLRTSGNEQYF.

The J gene is TRBJ2-1, the V gene TRBV7-9; the D gene is possibly TRBD1 (6 bases). Per germline, CDR1 SEHNR and CDR2 FQNEAQ (reference sequence). CDR3 length equals 15 residues. V was trimmed by 3 bases and J by 6 bases, leaving 15 bases between them. CDR3 in DNA: TGTGCCAGCAGCTTCCCCGGGACAAATGGCAATGAGCAGTTCTTC. Translated: CASSFPGTNGNEQFF.

The genes are TRBV29-1 and TRBJ2-1; a possible D gene is TRBD2 (5 bases). Germline CDR1 reads SQVTM; CDR2 reads ANQGSEA. V lost 6 bases and J 4 bases, leaving 13 bases between the germline ends. The CDR3 sequence is 13 residues long. DNA for the CDR3: TGCAGCGTGACCAAGACTACTTACAATGAGCAGTTCTTC. This sequence encodes CSVTKTTYNEQFF.

The chain couples TRBV10-3 to TRBJ2-3, with a tentative D call TRBD2 (5 bases). Germline V gives CDR1 ENHRY, CDR2 SYGVKD. The CDR3 has 14 amino acids. With 7 bases removed from V and 2 bases from J, the gap between germline ends came to 13 bases. CDR3: CAIIGGLITDTQYF. The CDR3 DNA is TGTGCCATCATCGGCGGACTCATCACAGATACGCAGTATTTT.

The CDR3 DNA is TGTGCCAGCAGCGGGGGGATGGGAAACACCGGGGAGCTGTTTTTT. It encodes CASSGGMGNTGELFF. This sequence joins TRBV5-6 and TRBJ2-2, with D possibly being TRBD2 (6 bases). The CDR3 covers 15 residues. Germline CDR1 is SGHDT and CDR2 is YYEEEE. Trimming removed 4 bases at V and 2 bases at J, with 12 bases between.

J is TRBJ2-2 and V is TRBV5-1; TRBD2 agrees at 9 bases. The germline CDR1 and CDR2 sequences are SGHRS and YFSETQ. The CDR3 length is 18 residues. J lost 7 bases, V lost 4 bases, and 17 bases had no gene match. CDR3 amino acids: CASSLRLCGRASGGELFF. CDR3 DNA: TGCGCCAGCAGCCTCCGATTGTGCGGGAGGGCCTCAGGCGGGGAGCTGTTTTTT. Looking up the rest from reference TRBV5-1 and TRBJ2-2 gives the full variable domain: KAGVTQTPRYLIKTRGQQVTLSCSPISGHRSVSWYQQTPGQGLQFLFEYFSETQRNKGNFPGRFSGRQFSNSRSEMNVSTLELGDSALYLCASSLRLCGRASGGELFFGEGSRLTVL.

V gene TRBV30 combines with J gene TRBJ2-1, with 12 bases matching TRBD2. This CDR3 contains 18 residues. V was pared by 2 bases and J by 0 bases, with 8 bases of the junction left unmatched. Germline V CDR1 and CDR2: GTSNPN, SVGIG (reference sequence). The DNA of the CDR3 is TGTGCCTGGAGTTGGTGGACTAGCGGGGTAAGCTCCTACAATGAGCAGTTCTTC. This codes for CAWSWWTSGVSSYNEQFF.

The chain has TRBV19 and TRBJ1-2; possibly TRBD1 for D (5 bases). From germline, CDR1 is LNHDA and CDR2 SQIVND (reference sequence). This CDR3 contains 14 residues. The V end lost 4 bases, the J end lost 8 bases, and 17 bases lay between the germline ends. CDR3 in amino acids: CASSTPAGRRGYTF. Written as DNA, the CDR3 is TGTGCCAGTAGTACCCCGGCGGGACGGAGGGGCTACACCTTC. The whole variable domain, filled in from reference TRBV19 and TRBJ1-2, reads DGGITQSPKYLFRKEGQNVTLSCEQNLNHDAMYWYRQDPGQGLRLIYYSQIVNDFQKGDIAEGYSVSREKKESFPLTVTSAQKNPTAFYLCASSTPAGRRGYTFGSGTRLTVV.

V gene TRBV2 combines with J gene TRBJ2-5; D ambiguous. With the DNA end fitting TRBJ2-7 better, the J assignment may be wrong. Looked up from germline, CDR1 is SNHLY and CDR2 is FYNNEI. CDR3 size: 19 residues. The CDR3 spells CASSEDRDAAAAPTYEQYF. CDR3 nucleotides: TGTGCCAGCAGTGAAGACCGTGACGCGGCAGCCGCCCCGACCTACGAGCAGTACTTC.

The chain employs TRBV29-1 and TRBJ2-1; D gene unclear. In germline, CDR1 is SQVTM, CDR2 ANQGSEA. This CDR3 region has 9 residues. The ends were cut back, 5 bases at V and 10 bases at J, with 6 bases in the middle. The CDR3 region has the DNA TGCAGCGTTTCGCGCGAGCAGTTCTTC. Translated, it gives CSVSREQFF.